This T cell receptor beta chain is drawn from a study of TIL therapy for anti-PD-1-resistant metastatic lung cancer. Overall study context: Patients had a median age of 54 years (range about 35-80). Most patients had lung adenocarcinoma; a handful of tumors were EGFR-mutant, two ALK-rearranged; half smoked currently or formerly. Study-wide points: Treatment-naive, never-smoker and oncogene-addicted patients were overrepresented in this highly selected cohort.

The CDR3 is 16 amino acids. Trimming stripped 0 bases from V and 4 bases from J, with 16 bases between. From germline, CDR1 is SEHNR and CDR2 FQNEAQ (reference sequence). The time point: pre-treatment sample, taken before nivolumab and TIL therapy. Tumor tissue came from excised metastases, mostly pleural nodules or supraclavicular lymph nodes. With regard to this clone: As yet, its antigen is unknown.

The libraries were made with immunoSEQ v3. The method was immunoSEQ multiplex PCR; TCRdb's version includes in-frame clones alone and lacks a portion of them. Here the sample spans roughly 26,000 clones, around 70% being singletons. The source was tumor tissue, collected at baseline. The chain joins TRBV7-9 to TRBJ2-7; D may match TRBD1 or TRBD2 (5 bases each). This receptor was obtained from a person aged 25 to 85 with non-small cell lung cancer. CDR3 sequence reads: CASSLAVGGRRYEQYF. CDR3 nucleotides: TGTGCCAGCAGCTTAGCGGTTGGGGGACGAAGATACGAGCAGTACTTC.